This TCR beta chain was documented in a study of cytomegalovirus exposure and HLA in healthy donors. The PCR employed 60 Vbeta primers together with 13 Jbeta primers. The table came from immunoSEQ multiplex PCR; TCRdb's copy has only in-frame clones and leaves some out. This table holds roughly 36,000 clones, just under 75% found once. The CDR3 is 11 residues long. Per the germline V gene, CDR1 is SGDLS and CDR2 is YYNGEE. V dropped 7 bases and J dropped 8 bases, with 10 bases sitting between them. Worth noting for this clone: Its antigen is not known.

Regarding the study as a whole: Cytomegalovirus-associated status was assigned to approximately 160 TCR beta chains. There were several of the most significant clusters that appeared linked to common viral pathogens in a later analysis. Presence/absence analysis assumed near-uniform sequencing depth across donors.

The clonotype was recovered from a man aged 30 to 45 in good health and CMV-seronegative. This sequence joins TRBV9 and TRBJ2-1; the D is unclear. Sample: PBMCs. The CDR3 coding sequence is TGTGCCAGCGGAGACCCCGATGAGCAGTTCTTC. It encodes CASGDPDEQFF.